This T cell receptor beta chain was recorded in a study of breast tumors, draining lymph nodes, adjacent tissues. Findings of the study overall: Data fit most tumor T cells coming from lymph node, expanding in tumor. Tumors had less TCR diversity than lymph nodes, more than nontumor tissue. Data only fit, rather than demonstrated, lymph node origin of most tumor T cells.

This clonotype was seen ten or more times. The antigen is undetermined. The lymph nodes were axillary draining lymph nodes from breast cancer patients. TCRdb reprocessed the multiplex PCR reads with MiXCR, giving one entry per CDR3 protein. The sample yields about 270,000 distinct CDR3 sequences, around 31% seen once. The ends lost 0 bases at V and 3 bases at J; junction bases unmatched: 6. Germline CDR1 SGHRS, CDR2 YFSETQ. The CDR3 is 16 amino acids. What was sequenced was axillary lymph node tissue. The chain joins TRBV5-1 to TRBJ2-3, with 8 bases aligning to TRBD2. This receptor was obtained from a female donor with breast cancer. Some clones in this sample may be carry-over from other donors' samples. The CDR3 protein is CASSLEYGRETDTQYF. The CDR3 region has the DNA TGCGCCAGCAGCTTGGAATACGGGAGGGAAACAGATACGCAGTATTTT.